This TCR beta chain was observed in a study of blood T cell repertoires in COVID-19. Across the study: The study drew acute and convalescent COVID-19 samples from the United States, Italy and Spain. T cells, B-cell-depleted T cells, or PBMCs supplied cDNA or gDNA.

Some clones are missing from TCRdb's copy, which holds only in-frame ones; the method was immunoSEQ multiplex PCR. Among about 95,000 clones listed, about four fifths were seen once. Sequencing was performed on peripheral blood. The sequence came from a man older than 75 with COVID-19, enrolled during active disease.

Written as DNA, the CDR3 is TGTGCCAGCAGTTACTCGATAGGGGTAGGCGAAAAACTGTTTTTT. Translating it yields CASSYSIGVGEKLFF. The V and J genes are TRBV6-5 and TRBJ1-4; D is perhaps TRBD1 (5 bases). Per the germline V gene, CDR1 is MNHEY and CDR2 is SVGAGI. The CDR3 sequence is 15 residues long. V lost 0 bases and J 8 bases, leaving 13 bases between the germline ends.